This passage covers 32 T cell receptor beta chains from one sample sequenced in a study of T cell responses to AZD1222 COVID-19 vaccine. Repertoires were generated with immunoSEQ multiplex PCR, while TCRdb's copy carries only in-frame clones and drops some. The table lists about 100,000 clones, roughly 90% of them singletons. The specimen comprised peripheral blood, sampled 28 days after the second AZD1222 dose. The receptors were gathered from an adult who received the AZD1222 COVID-19 vaccine.

As to this clone: The sample contains more than one DNA sequence encoding this CDR3. The genes are TRBV9 and TRBJ2-3, with D perhaps matching TRBD1 or TRBD2 (5 bases each). This CDR3 has 15 residues. Germline V gene lookup returns CDR1 SGDLS and CDR2 YYNGEE. The germline V and J ends were trimmed by 0 bases and 0 bases, with 8 bases remaining between them. The CDR3 sequence is CASSVDGTSTDTQYF. DNA for the CDR3: TGTGCCAGCAGCGTAGACGGGACCAGCACAGATACGCAGTATTTT.

The chain is built from TRBV5-1 and TRBJ1-1; weak D call: TRBD1 (5 bases). This CDR3 contains 15 residues. CDR1 is SGHRS and CDR2 is YFSETQ in the germline V gene. Trimming took 0 bases from V and 9 from J, leaving 18 bases between them. The CDR3 reads CASSLGGGTYVKAFF. CDR3 in DNA: TGCGCCAGCAGCTTGGGAGGCGGGACGTATGTGAAAGCTTTCTTT.

The chain employs TRBV4-1 and TRBJ1-1; D might be TRBD1 (5 bases). Germline CDR1 and CDR2: MGHRA and YSYEKL. V gave up 7 bases and J gave up 4 bases, with 13 bases separating them. CDR3 length equals 13 residues. Here the CDR3 DNA reads TGCGCCAGCACCCGTGGGGGGACCACTGAAGCTTTCTTT. Amino acid sequence: CASTRGGTTEAFF.

The chain employs TRBV29-1 and TRBJ1-1; possibly TRBD1 for D (6 bases). Per the germline V gene, CDR1 is SQVTM and CDR2 is ANQGSEA. This CDR3 is 16 amino acids long. V was clipped by 2 bases and J by 0 bases, with 16 bases between them. The CDR3 spells CSVERLGGPLNTEAFF. DNA of the CDR3: TGCAGCGTTGAAAGATTGGGGGGCCCACTGAACACTGAAGCTTTCTTT.

V and J are TRBV15 and TRBJ2-7; TRBD2 matches at 7 bases. The CDR3 has 14 amino acids. J was trimmed by 4 bases and V by 5 bases; bases with no gene match: 8. The germline V gene has CDR1 LNHNV and CDR2 YYDKDF (reference sequence). CDR3 amino acids: CATSGSGTKYEQYF. The CDR3 DNA follows: TGTGCCACCAGCGGGTCCGGGACTAAATACGAGCAGTACTTC.

The V and J genes are TRBV28 and TRBJ1-1; 8 positions match TRBD1. Germline V lookup: CDR1 MDHEN, CDR2 SYDVKM. The CDR3 has 15 residues. The trim removed 3 bases at V and 5 bases at J, leaving 8 bases unmatched. CDR3 amino acids: CASSFTGQGRTEAFF. As DNA, the CDR3 is TGTGCCAGCAGTTTCACTGGACAGGGACGTACTGAAGCTTTCTTT.

This chain uses TRBV11-2 with TRBJ2-7; TRBD2 agrees at 11 bases. The CDR3 contains 16 residues. Germline V gene sequence: CDR1 SGHAT, CDR2 FQNNGV. V dropped 5 bases and J dropped 4; count of bases not matched to a gene: 10. The CDR3 DNA follows: TGTGCCAGCAGCCGCCTAACTAGCGGGAGAGGGTACGAGCAGTACTTC. This codes for CASSRLTSGRGYEQYF.

CDR3: CASSQVRGSAGELFF. The DNA of the CDR3 is TGTGCCAGCAGCCAAGTCCGGGGCAGCGCCGGGGAGCTGTTTTTT. The J gene is TRBJ2-2, the V gene TRBV3-1 (or the pseudogene TRBV3-2); D may correspond to TRBD1 or TRBD2 (5 bases each). The CDR3 covers 15 residues. Germline-derived CDR1 and CDR2 are LGHDT and YNNKEL (reference sequence). Trimming removed 1 base from V and 6 bases from J, with 12 bases in between.

The V gene is TRBV5-1, the J gene TRBJ1-2, with 9 bases identical to TRBD1. The CDR3 extends over 14 amino acids. J was trimmed by 4 bases and V by 4 bases; bases with no gene match: 5. CDR1 and CDR2 (germline): SGHRS, YFSETQ. The CDR3 DNA reads as TGCGCCAGCAGCCAGGGGACAGGGAGCTATGGCTACACCTTC. This gives the protein CASSQGTGSYGYTF.

V usage is TRBV4-1 and J usage is TRBJ1-1; D is unclear. The CDR3 consists of 14 residues. V was shortened by 4 bases and J by 1 base, with 10 bases between the two germline ends. Germline V gives CDR1 MGHRA, CDR2 YSYEKL. The CDR3 nucleotides are TGCGCCAGCAGCCGCGACTTGGGGAACACTGAAGCTTTCTTT. Residues: CASSRDLGNTEAFF.

V and J are TRBV5-4 and TRBJ2-2; 11 bases match TRBD2. The trim removed 6 bases at V and 1 base at J, leaving 5 bases unmatched. CDR1 SGHNT and CDR2 YYREEE come from the germline V gene (reference sequence). There are 16 residues in the CDR3. CDR3 protein: CASTIGLAGNTGELFF. The CDR3 region has the DNA TGTGCCAGCACAATCGGACTAGCGGGGAACACCGGGGAGCTGTTTTTT.

CDR3 sequence (DNA): TGCGCCAGCAGCTTGGGCCCGGGTGGGCCAGATACGCAGTATTTT. Amino acids: CASSLGPGGPDTQYF. This chain links TRBV5-1 with TRBJ2-3; D unclear. Trimming stripped 0 bases from V and 4 bases from J, with 12 bases between. CDR3 size: 15 residues. Germline V lookup: CDR1 SGHRS, CDR2 YFSETQ.

The chain joins TRBV10-3 to TRBJ2-7; 8 nucleotides agree with TRBD1. The V segment lost 9 bases and the J segment 4 bases; nucleotides outside the gene matches: 11. This CDR3 has 14 amino acids. Per the germline V gene, CDR1 is ENHRY and CDR2 is SYGVKD. CDR3 loop: CAIRFGTGGYEQYF. The CDR3 DNA reads as TGTGCCATACGATTCGGGACAGGAGGTTACGAGCAGTACTTC.

The rearrangement joins TRBV20-1 to TRBJ2-3, with D hard to call. The ends were cut back, 3 bases at V and 6 bases at J, with 16 bases in the middle. The germline CDR1 and CDR2 sequences are DFQATT and SNEGSKA (reference sequence). CDR3 length equals 14 residues. The CDR3 loop reads CSASIRIPWDTQYF. DNA for the CDR3: TGCAGTGCTAGTATACGGATACCATGGGATACGCAGTATTTT.

The J gene is TRBJ1-1, the V gene TRBV7-8; 8 nucleotides agree with TRBD1. This CDR3 region has 16 residues. Looked up from germline, CDR1 is SGHVS and CDR2 is FQNEAQ. The trim removed 5 bases at V and 1 base at J, leaving 9 bases unmatched. CDR3 coding DNA: TGTGCCAGCAGCGTTAGTCCCGGGACAGGGAACACTGAAGCTTTCTTT. Amino acids: CASSVSPGTGNTEAFF. The full variable domain, with the rest looked up from reference TRBV7-8 and TRBJ1-1, is GAGVSQSPRYKVAKRGQDVALRCDPISGHVSLFWYQQALGQGPEFLTYFQNEAQLDKSGLPSDRFFAERPEGSVSTLKIQRTQQEDSAVYLCASSVSPGTGNTEAFFGQGTRLTVV.

The CDR3 DNA reads as TGTGCCAGCAGCGTAGGGGCGGGGTTTCAGCCCCAGCATTTT. Encoded protein: CASSVGAGFQPQHF. The chain links TRBV9 to TRBJ1-5; D is undetermined. Trimming took off 0 bases at V and 6 bases at J, with 10 bases between the two ends. The CDR3 runs to 14 residues. In germline, CDR1 is SGDLS, CDR2 YYNGEE. Looking up the rest from reference TRBV9 and TRBJ1-5 gives the full variable domain: DSGVTQTPKHLITATGQRVTLRCSPRSGDLSVYWYQQSLDQGLQFLIQYYNGEERAKGNILERFSAQQFPDLHSELNLSSLELGDSALYFCASSVGAGFQPQHFGDGTRLSIL.

The genes are TRBV28 and TRBJ2-7, with D tentatively TRBD1 or TRBD2 (7 bases each). This CDR3 region has 15 residues. V was trimmed by 5 bases and J by 3 bases, leaving 17 bases between them. Per the germline V gene, CDR1 is MDHEN and CDR2 is SYDVKM. The CDR3 DNA is TGTGCCAGCAGTGCCGAGGGAGGGGGCAACTACGAGCAGTACTTC. It is translated as CASSAEGGGNYEQYF.

The chain joins TRBV6-5 to TRBJ1-2, with 7 bases identical to TRBD1. Germline V gene data show CDR1 as MNHEY and CDR2 as SVGAGI. Unmatched junction bases numbered 9, after V lost 4 bases and J lost 7 bases. The CDR3 is 14 amino acids. The CDR3 reads CASSLTGRRSGYTF. The CDR3 DNA is TGTGCCAGCAGTTTGACAGGGCGCCGGAGTGGCTACACCTTC.

The V call is TRBV29-1, the J call TRBJ2-3; the D is unclear. Between the trimmed V and J ends, which lost 5 bases and 2 bases, there was a span of 14 bases. The CDR3 is 14 residues long. The germline V gene has CDR1 SQVTM and CDR2 ANQGSEA. The DNA of the CDR3 is TGCAGCGTTAAGGCAGCTCAAACCACAGATACGCAGTATTTT. Its translation is CSVKAAQTTDTQYF.

The chain has TRBV7-3 and TRBJ2-2; D remains unclear. This CDR3 comprises 15 residues. Trimming pared 5 bases from V and 4 bases from J, leaving 14 bases between. From germline, CDR1 is SGHTA and CDR2 FQGTGA. The CDR3 nucleotides are TGTGCCAGCAGCCCATACCGACTGGGCACCGGGGAGCTGTTTTTT. Protein sequence: CASSPYRLGTGELFF.

The V and J genes are TRBV7-9 and TRBJ2-7, with D perhaps matching TRBD1 or TRBD2 (6 bases each). This CDR3 is built from 14 residues. The V gene's germline CDR1 is SEHNR and CDR2 FQNEAQ (reference sequence). With 6 bases removed from V and 7 bases from J, the gap between germline ends came to 19 bases. CDR3 sequence: CASRPGLGGGEQYF. CDR3 DNA sequence: TGTGCCAGCAGGCCTGGTTTAGGAGGGGGGGAGCAGTACTTC.

In its sample, this clone was seen a few times. This chain links TRBV6-6 with TRBJ2-7; D assignment may be TRBD1 or TRBD2 (6 bases each). Germline-derived CDR1 and CDR2 are MNHNY and SVGAGI (reference sequence). V lost 5 bases and J lost 5, with 13 bases in between. The CDR3 sequence is 13 residues long. CDR3 amino acids: CASSSIRGHEQYF. The DNA for the CDR3 is TGTGCCAGCAGTAGCATACGGGGGCACGAGCAGTACTTC.

This rearrangement joins TRBV4-1 to TRBJ2-7, with 9 bases that match TRBD1. Germline CDR1 MGHRA, CDR2 YSYEKL. Germline trimming cut 5 bases from V and 4 bases from J; bases unmatched to any gene: 6. There are 14 residues in the CDR3. The DNA of the CDR3 is TGCGCCAGCAGCTTCGGACAGGGGCAGTACGAGCAGTACTTC. It codes for CASSFGQGQYEQYF.

Only one count was recorded for this clone. The chain carries TRBV11-2 and TRBJ1-2, with a weak D call TRBD1 (5 bases). The CDR3 extends over 15 amino acids. CDR1 SGHAT and CDR2 FQNNGV come from the germline V gene. Trimming took off 2 bases at V and 5 bases at J, with 15 bases between the two ends. The CDR3 sequence: CASSLLPTAQYGYTF. Written as DNA, the CDR3 is TGTGCCAGCAGCTTATTACCGACAGCCCAGTATGGCTACACCTTC.

V is TRBV6-5 and J is TRBJ2-3, with D perhaps TRBD2 (6 bases). Trimming stripped 8 bases from V and 2 bases from J, with 17 bases between. From germline, CDR1 is MNHEY and CDR2 SVGAGI. The CDR3 covers 15 residues. The CDR3 is CASLLWGGVTDTQYF. In DNA, the CDR3 is TGTGCCAGCCTATTATGGGGCGGGGTCACAGATACGCAGTATTTT.

The chain combines TRBV4-1 with TRBJ1-4; D might be TRBD1 (5 bases). From germline, CDR1 is MGHRA and CDR2 YSYEKL. V was clipped by 0 bases and J by 6 bases, with 17 bases between them. The CDR3 totals 17 residues. The DNA for the CDR3 is TGCGCCAGCAGCCAAGAGAGGATCTTTGGCAGGGATGAAAAACTGTTTTTT. Protein: CASSQERIFGRDEKLFF.

The chain links TRBV24-1 to TRBJ1-5; no definite D call. The V end lost 9 bases, the J end lost 5 bases, and 13 bases lay between the germline ends. The length of the CDR3 is 13 residues. Germline lookup yields CDR1 KGHDR and CDR2 SFDVKD. CDR3: CATSGGGYQPQHF. The CDR3 nucleotides are TGTGCCACCTCGGGCGGTGGTTATCAGCCCCAGCATTTT.

CDR3 residues: CASSYMENTEAFF. CDR3 sequence (DNA): TGTGCCAGCAGTTACATGGAGAACACTGAAGCTTTCTTT. V and J are TRBV6-5 and TRBJ1-1; no clear D. Trimming removed 2 bases at V and 1 base at J, with 5 bases between. Germline loops: CDR1 MNHEY, CDR2 SVGAGI. The CDR3 loop spans 13 amino acids.

The J gene is TRBJ1-2, the V gene TRBV28; no clear D gene. CDR3 size: 12 residues. CDR1 is MDHEN, CDR2 SYDVKM, per germline. Trimming cost V 8 bases and J 4 bases, with 11 bases left between them. The CDR3, as DNA: TGTGCCAGCGGAAAGCCAGGCTATGGCTACACCTTC. Its translation: CASGKPGYGYTF.

The rearrangement uses TRBV9 and TRBJ1-1; D may be TRBD1 (5 bases). This CDR3 region has 14 residues. The V end was cut by 0 bases, the J end by 5 bases, with 11 bases between. Germline assignment: CDR1 SGDLS and CDR2 YYNGEE. The CDR3 loop reads CASSVASGGTEAFF. In DNA form, the CDR3 reads TGTGCCAGCAGCGTAGCCTCGGGGGGAACTGAAGCTTTCTTT.

This chain uses TRBV25-1 with TRBJ1-2; 9 nucleotides match TRBD1. The CDR3 extends over 14 amino acids. V lost 4 bases, J lost 6 bases, and 6 bases stayed unmatched. Germline V CDR1 and CDR2: MGHDK, SYGVNS. CDR3 sequence reads: CASSAIQGADGYTF. The CDR3 DNA follows: TGTGCCAGCAGTGCCATACAGGGGGCGGATGGCTACACCTTC.

The chain employs TRBV30 and TRBJ2-7; D possibly matches TRBD1 or TRBD2 (6 bases each). Germline V lookup: CDR1 GTSNPN, CDR2 SVGIG (reference sequence). This CDR3 contains 13 residues. V dropped 2 bases and J dropped 2 bases, with 10 bases sitting between them. DNA for the CDR3: TGTGCCTGGAGTAGGGGGGCCGCCTACGAGCAGTACTTC. This translates into CAWSRGAAYEQYF.